This entry lists 4 T cell receptor beta chains sequenced from one sample in a study of cytomegalovirus exposure and HLA in healthy donors. 60 Vbeta and 13 Jbeta primers were used in PCR. Data came from immunoSEQ multiplex PCR; TCRdb stores just in-frame clones and leaves some out. The sample consists of roughly 150,000 clones, roughly 80% of them appearing once. The specimen was PBMCs. The receptors derive from a man aged 45-65 years in good health and CMV-seropositive.

This chain connects TRBV28 to TRBJ1-5; perhaps TRBD1 as D (5 bases). Trimming stripped 11 bases from V and 3 bases from J, with 11 bases between. Germline V CDR1 and CDR2: MDHEN, SYDVKM. The CDR3 has 12 amino acids. The chain's CDR3 is CAGGTLNQPQHF. The CDR3 DNA follows: TGTGCCGGCGGGACCCTCAATCAGCCCCAGCATTTT.

The chain is built from TRBV21-1 and TRBJ2-7; TRBD2, as called in the table, went unchecked against the DNA. TRBV21-1 is tagged as a pseudogene. The CDR3 covers 19 residues. The CDR3 DNA is TGTGCCAGCAGCAACGGGACTAGCGGGAGGCTTAGGAGCTCCTACGAGCAGTACTTC. Encoded protein: CASSNGTSGRLRSSYEQYF.

The chain employs TRBV6-6 and TRBJ2-7; weak D call: TRBD1 (5 bases). Germline assignment: CDR1 MNHNY and CDR2 SVGAGI (reference sequence). Trimming removed 7 bases at V and 1 base at J, with 11 bases between. The CDR3 covers 13 residues. CDR3 bases: TGTGCCAGCACCTCCGACAGATCCTACGAGCAGTACTTC. Residues: CASTSDRSYEQYF.

This clone was counted a few times. V gene TRBV10-3 combines with J gene TRBJ1-2; no clear D gene. The CDR3 runs 12 residues. Germline assignment: CDR1 ENHRY and CDR2 SYGVKD. Deletions cut 6 bases from V and 4 bases from J, with 9 bases between. CDR3 sequence: CAISPEPYGYTF. CDR3 sequence (DNA): TGTGCCATCAGCCCGGAGCCCTATGGCTACACCTTC.